This entry concerns a single T cell receptor beta chain. Its antigen is undetermined. Trimming at V came to 5 bases and at J to 3 bases, leaving 3 bases not matched to a gene. The CDR3 contains 14 residues. This sample was included in a study of naive and memory T cell subsets. Both TRBC1 and TRBC2 were covered by a beta constant-region primer of two equimolar oligonucleotides. Ligated cDNA was amplified by four rounds of PCR with nested alpha and beta constant-region primers and SP2. The cDNA 3' end received a ligated single-stranded oligonucleotide carrying the SP2 primer and a 12-nucleotide UMI. MiXCR, run by TCRdb on the UMI-ligation and nested PCR reads, gives a single entry per CDR3 protein. In the table there are tens of thousands of distinct CDR3 sequences, about 8.2% of which are singletons. Study-level findings and limits: No ground truth validated the naive and memory repertoire findings. Diversity fell and Gini index rose from naive through CM, EM, EMRA.

The sequence was obtained from a human donor in good health. V gene TRBV12-3 or TRBV12-4 combines with J gene TRBJ2-7; 11 nucleotides agree with TRBD1. The sequenced material came from naive CD8+ T cells from blood. CDR3 residues: CASSGDRGSYEQYF. Here the CDR3 DNA reads TGTGCCAGCAGTGGGGACAGGGGGAGCTACGAGCAGTACTTC.